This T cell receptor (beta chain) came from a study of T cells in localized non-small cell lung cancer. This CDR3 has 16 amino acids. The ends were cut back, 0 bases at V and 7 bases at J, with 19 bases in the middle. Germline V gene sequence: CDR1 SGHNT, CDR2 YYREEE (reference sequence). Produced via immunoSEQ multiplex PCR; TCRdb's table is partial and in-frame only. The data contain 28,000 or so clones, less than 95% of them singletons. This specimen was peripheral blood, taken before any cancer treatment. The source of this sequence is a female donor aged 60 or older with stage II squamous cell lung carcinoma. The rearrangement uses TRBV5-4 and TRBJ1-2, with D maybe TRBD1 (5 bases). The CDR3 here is CASSLDGQQTRGGYTF. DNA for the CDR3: TGTGCCAGCAGCTTGGATGGTCAACAGACGAGGGGTGGCTACACCTTC.